A selection of T cell receptor beta chains follows, all from one sample in a study of T cell repertoires in cytomegalovirus infection. TCRdb reprocessed the reads via MiXCR and lists one record per CDR3 protein. The table shows hundreds of thousands of distinct CDR3 sequences, with roughly 15% occurring only once. What was sequenced was PBMCs. Every receptor here comes from a human donor in good health (CMV status not recorded). Some clones in this sample may be carry-over from other donors' samples. CDR3s include the opening cysteine and the closing phenylalanine or tryptophan. The D gene is left open where the match is weak. A clone size is listed for some rows: how often the clone was seen (once, few, many), or a class if it is expanded.

J	V	D	size	CDR3	DNA
TRBJ2-4	TRBV7-2	NA	many	CASSFGGLAKNIQYF	TGTGCCAGCAGCTTTGGGGGTTTGGCCAAAAACATTCAGTACTTC
TRBJ1-1	TRBV27	TRBD1	NA	CASSFGTGETEAFF	TGTGCCAGCAGTTTCGGGACAGGGGAGACTGAAGCTTTCTTT
TRBJ2-5	TRBV6-5	TRBD1	many	CASSYSGTGKETQYF	TGTGCCAGCAGTTACTCAGGGACAGGGAAAGAGACCCAGTACTTC
TRBJ2-5	TRBV7-3	TRBD1	NA	CASSLNAGTGVQETQYF	TGTGCCAGCAGCTTAAACGCCGGGACAGGGGTCCAAGAGACCCAGTACTTC
TRBJ1-6	TRBV6-5	NA	NA	CASSYSPASPLHF	TGTGCCAGCAGTTACTCCCCCGCGTCACCCCTCCACTTT
TRBJ2-7	TRBV7-6	TRBD2	few	CASSDPGLAGGPYEQYF	TGTGCCAGCAGCGACCCGGGACTAGCGGGGGGGCCCTACGAGCAGTACTTC
TRBJ1-2	TRBV7-2	NA	many	CASSWAGLRSPYTF	TGTGCCAGCAGCTGGGCGGGGTTACGGAGTCCCTACACCTTC
TRBJ1-4	TRBV7-8	NA	many	CASSLVAGAGGEKLFF	TGTGCCAGCAGCTTAGTGGCGGGGGCGGGGGGGGAAAAACTGTTTTTT
TRBJ1-6	TRBV7-2	NA	many	CASSLGRHSPLHF	TGTGCCAGCAGCTTAGGTCGGCATTCACCCCTCCACTTT
TRBJ1-6	TRBV3-1	NA	few	CASSQDRSRPLHF	TGTGCCAGCAGCCAAGATCGGTCACGACCCCTCCACTTT
TRBJ2-5	TRBV19	TRBD2	NA	CASGHGGARQETQYF	TGTGCCAGTGGGCACGGGGGGGCGCGACAAGAGACCCAGTACTTC
TRBJ1-4	TRBV7-2	TRBD1	many	CASSATGNGEKLFF	TGTGCCAGCAGCGCGACAGGGAACGGCGAAAAACTGTTTTTT
TRBJ2-3	TRBV27	TRBD1	NA	CASSRQGGVDTQYF	TGTGCCAGCAGTCGACAGGGTGGTGTAGATACGCAGTATTTT
TRBJ2-5	TRBV20-1	TRBD1	NA	CSARGDRGPHQETQYF	TGCAGTGCTAGGGGGGACAGGGGGCCCCACCAAGAGACCCAGTACTTC
TRBJ1-6	TRBV6-5	TRBD1	few	CASSTRGQGPNSPLHF	TGTGCCAGCAGTACCCGGGGACAGGGCCCCAATTCACCCCTCCACTTT
TRBJ1-2	TRBV7-9	NA	many	CASSLGDSNYGYTF	TGTGCCAGCAGCTTAGGGGATTCTAACTATGGCTACACCTTC
TRBJ1-1	TRBV7-2	TRBD1	many	CASSLGNSGGTEAFF	TGTGCCAGCAGCTTAGGGAACTCAGGGGGCACTGAAGCTTTCTTT
TRBJ2-7	TRBV7-9	TRBD1	NA	CASSPGTGATRSEYF	TGTGCCAGCAGCCCAGGGACAGGGGCGACAAGAAGCGAGTACTTC
TRBJ2-3	TRBV7-2	NA	many	CASSLGEGRGRLRAADTQYF	TGTGCCAGCAGCTTAGGAGAGGGTCGGGGGCGCCTCCGCGCCGCCGATACGCAGTATTTT
TRBJ1-3	TRBV10-3	NA	many	CAISAGGNTIYF	TGTGCCATCAGTGCCGGGGGAAACACCATATATTTT